Sequencing of this T cell receptor (beta chain) was carried out in a study of CD8+ T cells in alopecia areata. Study-wide results and limits: Scalp lesions, especially in alopecia totalis/universalis, had higher clonality than normal scalp. Patients showed less clear TCR sequence sharing than mice, possibly partly because of HLA diversity.

A remark on this clone: As yet, its antigen is unknown. Other DNA sequences in the sample encode the same CDR3.

In each case, RNA was isolated and then reverse transcribed into cDNA as the sequencing template. The method was immunoSEQ multiplex PCR; TCRdb's version includes in-frame clones alone and lacks a portion of them. The table records more than 95,000 clones, approximately 47% of them present only once. The CDR3 is 10 residues long. V was shortened by 3 bases and J by 7 bases, with 4 bases between the two germline ends. Germline CDR1 and CDR2: SGDLS and YYNGEE. The sample taken for sequencing was NKG2D-low CD8+ T cells sorted from blood. This chain connects TRBV9 to TRBJ1-2; D gene ambiguous. The clonotype comes from a human donor with alopecia areata. The CDR3 nucleotides read TGTGCCAGCAGCGGCCCTGGCTACACCTTC. This translates into CASSGPGYTF.